This T cell receptor beta chain was recovered during a study of shared clonotypes between healthy human individuals. Study-wide context: In total, the donors were two women and a few men aged 18 to 49.

Only CD45RO-negative cells positively selected for CCR7 counted as naive CD8 cells, so terminally differentiated effector memory CD45RA+ cells were excluded. Adult donors, all healthy and HIV-negative, had no recent acute infections or vaccinations. Assay execution took place at the deep level. Clones were sequenced by immunoSEQ multiplex PCR, and TCRdb holds only the in-frame ones, with some missing. The sample has over 2,000,000 clones; 85% to 95% are singletons. The sequence was obtained from a man between 18 and 29 years old in good health. Some clones in this sample may be carry-over from other donors' samples. What was sequenced was naive CD8+ T cells from PBMCs.

The CDR3 here is CASSPDPYEQYF. In nucleotides, the CDR3 is TGTGCCAGCAGCCCAGATCCCTACGAGCAGTACTTC. V usage is TRBV5-5 and J usage is TRBJ2-7, with D uncertain. Deletions cut 4 bases from V and 2 bases from J, with 7 bases between. The CDR3 totals 12 residues. Germline V lookup: CDR1 SGHKS, CDR2 YYEKEE (reference sequence).